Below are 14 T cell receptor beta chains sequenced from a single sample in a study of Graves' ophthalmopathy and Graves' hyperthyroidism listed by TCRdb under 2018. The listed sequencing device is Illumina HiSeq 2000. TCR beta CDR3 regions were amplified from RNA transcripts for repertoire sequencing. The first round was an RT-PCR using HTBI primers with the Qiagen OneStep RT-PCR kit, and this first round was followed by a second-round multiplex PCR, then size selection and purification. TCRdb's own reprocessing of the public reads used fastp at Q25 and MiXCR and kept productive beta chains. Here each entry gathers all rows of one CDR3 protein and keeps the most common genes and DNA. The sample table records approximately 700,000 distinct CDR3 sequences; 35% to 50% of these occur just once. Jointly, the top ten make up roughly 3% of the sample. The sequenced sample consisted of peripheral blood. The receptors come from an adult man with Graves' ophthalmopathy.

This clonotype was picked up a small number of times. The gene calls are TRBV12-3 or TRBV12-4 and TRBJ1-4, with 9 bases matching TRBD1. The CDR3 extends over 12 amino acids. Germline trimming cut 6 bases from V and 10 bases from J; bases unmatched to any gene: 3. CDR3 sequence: CASSSGQGKLFF. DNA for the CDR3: TGTGCCAGCAGCTCGGGACAGGGAAAACTGTTTTTT.

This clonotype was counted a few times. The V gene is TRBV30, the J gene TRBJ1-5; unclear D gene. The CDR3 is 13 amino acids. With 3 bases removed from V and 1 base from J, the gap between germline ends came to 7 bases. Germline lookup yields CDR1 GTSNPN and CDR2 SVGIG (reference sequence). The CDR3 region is CAWSAGSNQPQHF. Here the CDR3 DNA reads TGTGCCTGGAGCGCCGGGAGCAATCAGCCCCAGCATTTT. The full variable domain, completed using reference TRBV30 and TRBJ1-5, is SQTIHQWPATLVQPVGSPLSLECTVEGTSNPNLYWYRQAAGRGLQLLFYSVGIGQISSEVPQNLSASRPQDRQFILSSKKLLLSDSGFYLCAWSAGSNQPQHFGDGTRLSIL.

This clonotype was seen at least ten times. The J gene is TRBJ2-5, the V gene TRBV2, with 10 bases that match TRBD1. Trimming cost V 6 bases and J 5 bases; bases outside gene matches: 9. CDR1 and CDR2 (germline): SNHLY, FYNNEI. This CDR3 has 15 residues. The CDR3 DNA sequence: TGTGCCAGCAGCGTTGGGACAGGGGAGGAGGAGACCCAGTACTTC. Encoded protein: CASSVGTGEEETQYF.

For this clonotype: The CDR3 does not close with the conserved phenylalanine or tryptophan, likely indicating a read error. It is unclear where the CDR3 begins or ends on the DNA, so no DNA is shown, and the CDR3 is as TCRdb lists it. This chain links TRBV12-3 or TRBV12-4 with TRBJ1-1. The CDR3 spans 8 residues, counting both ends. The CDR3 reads CASSLLRS.

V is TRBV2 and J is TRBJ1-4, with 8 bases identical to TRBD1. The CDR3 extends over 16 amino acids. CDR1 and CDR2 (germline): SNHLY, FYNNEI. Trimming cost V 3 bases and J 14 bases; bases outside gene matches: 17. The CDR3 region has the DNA TGTGCCAGCAGTGAGTCGCGAGTCGGACAGGGAACCAGGCTGTTTTTT. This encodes CASSESRVGQGTRLFF. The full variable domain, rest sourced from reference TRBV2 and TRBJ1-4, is EPEVTQTPSHQVTQMGQEVILRCVPISNHLYFYWYRQILGQKVEFLVSFYNNEISEKSEIFDDQFSVERPDGSNFTLKIRSTKLEDSAMYFCASSESRVGQGTRLFFGSGTQLSVL.

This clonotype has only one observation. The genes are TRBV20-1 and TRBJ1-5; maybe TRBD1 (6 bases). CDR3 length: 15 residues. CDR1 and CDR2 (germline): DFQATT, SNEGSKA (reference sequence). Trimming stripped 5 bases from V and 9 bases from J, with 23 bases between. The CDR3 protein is CSARPDSPGVMPQHF. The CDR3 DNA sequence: TGCAGTGCTCGCCCGGACAGTCCGGGTGTGATGCCCCAGCATTTT.

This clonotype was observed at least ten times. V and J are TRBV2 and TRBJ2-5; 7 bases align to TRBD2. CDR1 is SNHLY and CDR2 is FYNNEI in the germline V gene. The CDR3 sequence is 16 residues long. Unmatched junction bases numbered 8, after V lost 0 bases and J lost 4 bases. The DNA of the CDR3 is TGTGCCAGCAGTGAAGCAAGGACTAGGTTCATAGAGACCCAGTACTTC. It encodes CASSEARTRFIETQYF.

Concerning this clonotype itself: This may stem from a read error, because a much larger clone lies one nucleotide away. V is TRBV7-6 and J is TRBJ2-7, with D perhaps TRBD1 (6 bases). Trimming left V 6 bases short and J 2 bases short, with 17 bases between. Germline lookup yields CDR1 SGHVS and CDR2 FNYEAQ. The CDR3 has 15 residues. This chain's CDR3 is CASRLQQGSTYEQYF. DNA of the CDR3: TGTGCCAGCAGATTACAACAGGGCTCTACCTACGAGCAGTACTTC.

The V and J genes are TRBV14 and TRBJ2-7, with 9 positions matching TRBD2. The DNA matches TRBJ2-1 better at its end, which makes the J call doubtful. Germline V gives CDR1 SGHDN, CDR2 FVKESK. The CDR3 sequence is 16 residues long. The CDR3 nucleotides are TGTGCCAGCAGCCAAGAGAGCGGGGGGATCTACAATGAGCAGTTCTTC. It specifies CASSQESGGIYNEQFF.

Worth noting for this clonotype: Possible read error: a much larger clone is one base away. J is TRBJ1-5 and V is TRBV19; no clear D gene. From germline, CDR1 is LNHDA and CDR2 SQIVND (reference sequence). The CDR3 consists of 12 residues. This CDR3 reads CASNLGNQPRHF. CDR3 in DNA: TGTGCCAGTAATTTGGGCAATCAGCCCCGGCATTTT.

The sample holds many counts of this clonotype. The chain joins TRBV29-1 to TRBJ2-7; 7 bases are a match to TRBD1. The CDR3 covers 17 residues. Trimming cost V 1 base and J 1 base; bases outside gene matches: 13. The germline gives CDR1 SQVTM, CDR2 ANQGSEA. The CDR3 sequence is CSVEGIDREWGSYEQYF. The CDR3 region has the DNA TGCAGCGTTGAAGGTATCGACAGGGAATGGGGATCCTACGAGCAGTACTTC.

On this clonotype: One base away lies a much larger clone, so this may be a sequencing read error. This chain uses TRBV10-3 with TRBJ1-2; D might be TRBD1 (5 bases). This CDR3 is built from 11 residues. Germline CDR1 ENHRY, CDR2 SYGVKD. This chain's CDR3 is CATGTNYGYIF. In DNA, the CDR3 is TGTGCCACCGGGACTAACTATGGCTACATCTTC.

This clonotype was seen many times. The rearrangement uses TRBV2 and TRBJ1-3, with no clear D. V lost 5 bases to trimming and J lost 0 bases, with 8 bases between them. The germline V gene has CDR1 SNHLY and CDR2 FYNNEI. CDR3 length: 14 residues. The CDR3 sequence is CASSFVRSGNTIYF. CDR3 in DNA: TGTGCCAGCAGTTTTGTACGCTCTGGAAACACCATATATTTT. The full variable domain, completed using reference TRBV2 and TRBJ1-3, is EPEVTQTPSHQVTQMGQEVILRCVPISNHLYFYWYRQILGQKVEFLVSFYNNEISEKSEIFDDQFSVERPDGSNFTLKIRSTKLEDSAMYFCASSFVRSGNTIYFGEGSWLTVV.

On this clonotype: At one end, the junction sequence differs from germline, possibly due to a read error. The CDR3 loop is CVPGIRGRVGETQYF. DNA for the CDR3: TGCGTCCCTGGCATCCGCGGGAGGGTCGGTGAGACCCAGTACTTC. The rearrangement uses TRBV15 and TRBJ2-5; TRBD2 aligns across 9 bases. The CDR3 sequence is 15 residues long. Germline CDR1 LNHNV, CDR2 YYDKDF (reference sequence).